One and the same sample provided the 19 T cell receptor beta chains below, sequenced in a study of blood T cell repertoires in COVID-19. TCRdb's table, derived via immunoSEQ multiplex PCR, lists solely in-frame clones and lacks some. The data contain about 34,000 clones, about 78% of them singletons. The sequencing input was peripheral blood. All receptors come from a woman between 55 and 75 years old with acute or convalescent COVID-19.

The chain couples TRBV30 to TRBJ1-6; D is possibly TRBD1 (6 bases). CDR1 is GTSNPN, CDR2 SVGIG, per germline (reference sequence). The V end was cut by 0 bases, the J end by 9 bases, with 12 bases between. This CDR3 is 14 amino acids long. The chain's CDR3 is CAWSVAQGTSPLHF. The CDR3 nucleotides are TGTGCCTGGAGTGTAGCGCAGGGGACTTCACCCCTCCACTTT.

The chain has TRBV20-1 and TRBJ1-1; no reliable D call. The CDR3 is 13 residues long. Trimming left V 3 bases short and J 5 bases short, with 13 bases between. Germline V gene lookup returns CDR1 DFQATT and CDR2 SNEGSKA (reference sequence). The CDR3 DNA reads TGCAGTGCTAGTTCCGGACGGGGAACTGAAGCTTTCTTT. This translates into CSASSGRGTEAFF.

In its sample, this clone was seen a few times. This rearrangement joins TRBV4-2 to TRBJ1-5; D ambiguous. The germline V gene has CDR1 LGHNA and CDR2 YNFKEQ. The CDR3 extends over 15 amino acids. V shed 4 bases and J shed 0 bases, with 10 bases lying between them. CDR3 protein: CASSRAGNSNQPQHF. DNA for the CDR3: TGTGCCAGCAGCCGGGCGGGGAATAGCAATCAGCCCCAGCATTTT.

This clone was recorded only once. The chain combines TRBV9 with TRBJ1-1, with a possible D match to TRBD1 (6 bases). Germline CDR1 is SGDLS and CDR2 is YYNGEE. V was pared by 1 base and J by 1 base, with 8 bases between. The CDR3 has 14 amino acids. The CDR3 loop is CASSVTGSNTEAFF. DNA for the CDR3: TGTGCCAGCAGCGTAACAGGGTCGAACACTGAAGCTTTCTTT.

The chain carries TRBV5-1 and TRBJ2-2, with 9 nucleotides matching TRBD1. V gave up 4 bases and J gave up 8 bases; unmatched junction bases: 15. Germline V lookup: CDR1 SGHRS, CDR2 YFSETQ. The CDR3 loop spans 17 amino acids. CDR3 loop: CASSNLPGQGTSGELFF. For the CDR3, the DNA is TGCGCCAGCAGCAACCTACCCGGACAGGGGACGTCAGGGGAGCTGTTTTTT.

J is TRBJ2-1 and V is TRBV7-9; 8 bases are a match to TRBD1. In germline, CDR1 is SEHNR, CDR2 FQNEAQ (reference sequence). V lost 4 bases to trimming and J lost 0 bases; unmatched junction nucleotides: 8. This CDR3 comprises 17 residues. CDR3 sequence (DNA): TGTGCCAGCAGCTCTCAACTTGGACAGGGCTCCTACAATGAGCAGTTCTTC. Translation: CASSSQLGQGSYNEQFF.

The chain combines TRBV6-6 with TRBJ2-7; unclear D gene. V lost 5 bases, J lost 7 bases, and 9 bases lay in between. Germline V gene sequence: CDR1 MNHNY, CDR2 SVGAGI (reference sequence). The CDR3 spans 11 residues. CDR3 sequence (DNA): TGTGCCAGCAGTAACGAGTTGGAGCAGTACTTC. Encoded protein: CASSNELEQYF.

The CDR3 bases are TGTGCCAGCAGACCAGGACAGCCCTCGAACACCGGGGAGCTGTTTTTT. It yields the protein CASRPGQPSNTGELFF. The chain links TRBV7-2 to TRBJ2-2; the D gene is possibly TRBD1 (6 bases). The CDR3 consists of 16 residues. The V gene's germline CDR1 is SGHTA and CDR2 FQGNSA. Trimming took 6 bases from V and 0 from J, leaving 14 bases between them. Variable domain in full (rest from reference TRBV7-2 and TRBJ2-2): GAGVSQSPSNKVTEKGKDVELRCDPISGHTALYWYRQSLGQGLEFLIYFQGNSAPDKSGLPSDRFSAERTGGSVSTLTIQRTQQEDSAVYLCASRPGQPSNTGELFFGEGSRLTVL.

The chain joins TRBV20-1 to TRBJ1-4; TRBD1 matches 7 bases. Unmatched junction bases numbered 4, after V lost 3 bases and J lost 6 bases. Germline values: CDR1 DFQATT, CDR2 SNEGSKA (reference sequence). The CDR3 spans 13 residues. CDR3 nucleotide sequence: TGCAGTGCTAGTAGACAGGGCGATGAAAAACTGTTTTTT. Encoded protein: CSASRQGDEKLFF.

The gene calls are TRBV15 and TRBJ2-1; D remains ambiguous. The germline V and J ends were trimmed by 5 bases and 4 bases, with 9 bases remaining between them. Per the germline V gene, CDR1 is LNHNV and CDR2 is YYDKDF (reference sequence). CDR3 length: 13 residues. Written as DNA, the CDR3 is TGTGCCACCAGCGAGTCGGGTTACAATGAGCAGTTCTTC. This translates into CATSESGYNEQFF.

Only a few counts were recorded for this clone. The chain joins TRBV7-2 to TRBJ2-7; 8 positions agree with TRBD1. The CDR3 sequence is 17 residues long. Germline lookup yields CDR1 SGHTA and CDR2 FQGNSA. V shed 5 bases, J shed 3 bases, and the junction held 15 bases outside the gene matches. This CDR3 reads CASSPSSTGTGYYEQYF. The CDR3 coding sequence is TGTGCCAGCAGCCCCAGCTCGACCGGGACAGGTTACTACGAGCAGTACTTC.

The gene calls are TRBV5-6 and TRBJ1-1; the match to TRBD1 covers 10 bases. CDR1 SGHDT and CDR2 YYEEEE come from the germline V gene. The CDR3 is 14 amino acids. V dropped 4 bases and J dropped 7; count of bases not matched to a gene: 7. The CDR3 DNA follows: TGTGCCAGCAGCGACAGACAGGGGGCGGGTGAAGCTTTCTTT. Protein product: CASSDRQGAGEAFF.

This sequence joins TRBV30 and TRBJ2-1, with unresolved D. V lost 7 bases, J lost 1 base, and 11 bases lay in between. This CDR3 is built from 13 residues. CDR1 and CDR2 from the germline V gene are GTSNPN and SVGIG (reference sequence). CDR3 DNA: TGTGCCTTAGTAGCTGGTTCCTACAATGAGCAGTTCTTC. Translating it yields CALVAGSYNEQFF.

This clone appeared a few times. The chain couples TRBV7-3 to TRBJ2-1, with D possibly matching TRBD2 (6 bases). V lost 2 bases, J lost 4 bases, and 9 bases lay in between. Germline loops: CDR1 SGHTA, CDR2 FQGTGA. This CDR3 comprises 14 residues. The CDR3 coding sequence is TGTGCCAGCAGCTTAGATCGGGGGTACAATGAGCAGTTCTTC. The encoded protein is CASSLDRGYNEQFF.

This rearrangement joins TRBV7-6 to TRBJ1-4; maybe TRBD1 (5 bases). The ends were cut back, 5 bases at V and 7 bases at J, with 17 bases in the middle. This CDR3 is built from 15 residues. CDR1 SGHVS and CDR2 FNYEAQ come from the germline V gene. The CDR3 reads CASSTGRGGGEKLFF. CDR3 bases: TGTGCCAGCAGCACCGGACGGGGGGGAGGTGAAAAACTGTTTTTT.

This chain joins TRBV6-5 and TRBJ1-2, with 10 bases identical to TRBD1. Germline values: CDR1 MNHEY, CDR2 SVGAGI. The CDR3 runs 13 residues. V shed 8 bases, J shed 3 bases, and the junction held 3 bases outside the gene matches. The CDR3 DNA sequence: TGTGCCAGCCGGGGACAGGGGTACTATGGCTACACCTTC. It encodes CASRGQGYYGYTF.

This clone was seen once. The gene calls are TRBV10-3 and TRBJ2-2; 9 nucleotides line up with TRBD1. Trimming at V came to 8 bases and at J to 3 bases, leaving 4 bases not matched to a gene. The V gene's germline CDR1 is ENHRY and CDR2 SYGVKD. CDR3 length: 14 residues. The CDR3 loop reads CAIRRTGDTGELFF. In nucleotides, the CDR3 is TGTGCCATCCGCCGGACAGGGGACACCGGGGAGCTGTTTTTT.

The chain joins TRBV6-5 to TRBJ1-2; 8 nucleotides agree with TRBD1. Trimming took 5 bases from V and 4 from J; bases not matched to a gene: 3. The CDR3 runs to 13 residues. Germline V gives CDR1 MNHEY, CDR2 SVGAGI. CDR3 DNA: TGTGCCAGCAGTCCTACAGGGGGCTATGGCTACACCTTC. This translates into CASSPTGGYGYTF.

The chain recombines TRBV25-1 with TRBJ2-3; D not resolved. CDR1 MGHDK and CDR2 SYGVNS come from the germline V gene. The CDR3 length is 12 residues. The ends were cut back, 5 bases at V and 5 bases at J, with 8 bases in the middle. The chain's CDR3 is CASSLMRDTQYF. The CDR3 coding sequence is TGTGCCAGCAGTCTCATGCGAGATACGCAGTATTTT. The whole variable domain, remainder taken from reference TRBV25-1 and TRBJ2-3, is EADIYQTPRYLVIGTGKKITLECSQTMGHDKMYWYQQDPGMELHLIHYSYGVNSTEKGDLSSESTVSRIRTEHFPLTLESARPSHTSQYLCASSLMRDTQYFGPGTRLTVL.